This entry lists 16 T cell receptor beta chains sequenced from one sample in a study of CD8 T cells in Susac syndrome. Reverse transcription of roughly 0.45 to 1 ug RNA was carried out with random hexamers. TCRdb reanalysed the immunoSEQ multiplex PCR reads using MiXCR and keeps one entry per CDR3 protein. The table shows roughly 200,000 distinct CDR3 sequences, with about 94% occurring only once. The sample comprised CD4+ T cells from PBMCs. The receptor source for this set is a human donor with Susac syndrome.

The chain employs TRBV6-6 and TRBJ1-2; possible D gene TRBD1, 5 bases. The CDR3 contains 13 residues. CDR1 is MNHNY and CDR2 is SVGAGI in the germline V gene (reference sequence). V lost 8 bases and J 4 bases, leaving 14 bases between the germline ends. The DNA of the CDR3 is TGTGCCAGCTCCTCCCCAGGGCTCTATGGCTACACCTTC. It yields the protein CASSSPGLYGYTF.

The CDR3 region has the DNA TGTGCCAGCAGCCCGTACAGGGGGGATCAGCCCCAGCATTTT. Translation gives CASSPYRGDQPQHF. The chain uses TRBV5-8 and TRBJ1-5; the match to TRBD1 covers 8 bases. Per the germline V gene, CDR1 is SGHTS and CDR2 is YDEGEE. Germline trimming cut 4 bases from V and 5 bases from J; bases unmatched to any gene: 5. This CDR3 contains 14 residues.

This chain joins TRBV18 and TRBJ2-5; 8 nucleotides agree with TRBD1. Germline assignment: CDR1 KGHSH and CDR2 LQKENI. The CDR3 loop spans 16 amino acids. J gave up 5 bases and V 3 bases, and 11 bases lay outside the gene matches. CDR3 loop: CASSPQIGTGPETQYF. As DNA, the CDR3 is TGTGCCAGCTCACCTCAAATTGGGACAGGCCCGGAGACCCAGTACTTC.

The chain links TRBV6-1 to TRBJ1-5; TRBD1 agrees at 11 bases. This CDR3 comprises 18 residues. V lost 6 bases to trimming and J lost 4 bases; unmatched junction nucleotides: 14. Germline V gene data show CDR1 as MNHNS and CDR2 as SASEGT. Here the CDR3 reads CASSLLTTGTGGNQPQHF. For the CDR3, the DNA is TGTGCCAGCAGCCTTCTAACGACCGGGACAGGGGGGAATCAGCCCCAGCATTTT.

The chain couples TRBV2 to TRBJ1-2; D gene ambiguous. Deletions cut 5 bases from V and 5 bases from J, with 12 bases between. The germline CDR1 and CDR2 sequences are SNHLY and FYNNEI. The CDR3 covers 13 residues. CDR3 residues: CASSQQRSYGYTF. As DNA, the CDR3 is TGTGCCAGCAGTCAACAGCGATCTTATGGCTACACCTTC.

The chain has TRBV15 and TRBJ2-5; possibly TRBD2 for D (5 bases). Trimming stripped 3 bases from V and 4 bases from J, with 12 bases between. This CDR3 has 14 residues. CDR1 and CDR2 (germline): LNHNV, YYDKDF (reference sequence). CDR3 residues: CATSRPIRGETQYF. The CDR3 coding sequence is TGTGCCACCAGCAGGCCGATACGGGGAGAGACCCAGTACTTC.

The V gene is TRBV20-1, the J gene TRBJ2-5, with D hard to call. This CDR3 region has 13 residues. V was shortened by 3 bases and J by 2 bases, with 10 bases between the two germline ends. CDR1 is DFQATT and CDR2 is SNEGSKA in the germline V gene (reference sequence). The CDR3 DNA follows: TGCAGTGCTAGTCGGGTCAGTCAAGAGACCCAGTACTTC. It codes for CSASRVSQETQYF.

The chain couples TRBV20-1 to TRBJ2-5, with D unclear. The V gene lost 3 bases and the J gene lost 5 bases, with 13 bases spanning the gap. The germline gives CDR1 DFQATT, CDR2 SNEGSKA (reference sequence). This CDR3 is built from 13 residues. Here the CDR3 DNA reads TGCAGTGCTAGTGGCAGATTCCCCGAGACCCAGTACTTC. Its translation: CSASGRFPETQYF.

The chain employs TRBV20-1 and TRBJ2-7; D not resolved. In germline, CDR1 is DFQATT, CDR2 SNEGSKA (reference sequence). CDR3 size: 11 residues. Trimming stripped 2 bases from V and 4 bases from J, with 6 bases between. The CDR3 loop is CSARREYEQYF. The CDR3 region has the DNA TGCAGTGCTAGAAGAGAGTACGAGCAGTACTTC.

This chain's CDR3 is CASTPGEQYF. CDR3 sequence (DNA): TGTGCCAGCACCCCGGGAGAGCAGTACTTC. The rearrangement uses TRBV28 and TRBJ2-7; a weak D match, TRBD2 (5 bases). Germline V gives CDR1 MDHEN, CDR2 SYDVKM. The length of the CDR3 is 10 residues. V was cut by 7 bases and J by 7 bases, with 8 bases left in between.

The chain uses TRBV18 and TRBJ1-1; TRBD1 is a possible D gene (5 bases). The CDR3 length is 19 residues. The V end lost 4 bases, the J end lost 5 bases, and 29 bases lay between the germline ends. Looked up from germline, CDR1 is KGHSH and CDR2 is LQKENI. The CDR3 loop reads CASSLWTRGPPFRHTEAFF. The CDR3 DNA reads TGTGCCAGCTCACTTTGGACACGGGGCCCCCCATTTCGGCATACTGAAGCTTTCTTT. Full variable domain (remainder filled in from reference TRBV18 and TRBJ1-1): NAGVMQNPRHLVRRRGQEARLRCSPMKGHSHVYWYRQLPEEGLKFMVYLQKENIIDESGMPKERFSAEFPKEGPSILRIQQVVRGDSAAYFCASSLWTRGPPFRHTEAFFGQGTRLTVV.

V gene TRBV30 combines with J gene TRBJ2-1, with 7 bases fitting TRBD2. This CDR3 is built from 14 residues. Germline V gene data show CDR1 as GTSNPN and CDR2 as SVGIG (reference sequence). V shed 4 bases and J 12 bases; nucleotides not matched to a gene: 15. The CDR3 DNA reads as TGTGCCTGGAAGGCTGTATTTGCGGCGGGAGCGCAGTTCTTC. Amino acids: CAWKAVFAAGAQFF.

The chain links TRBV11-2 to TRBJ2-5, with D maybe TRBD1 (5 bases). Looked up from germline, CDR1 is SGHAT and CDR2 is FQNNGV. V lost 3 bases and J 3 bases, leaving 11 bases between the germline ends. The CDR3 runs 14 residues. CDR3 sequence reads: CASSLGRREETQYF. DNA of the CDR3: TGTGCCAGCAGCTTGGGGCGCAGAGAAGAGACCCAGTACTTC.

This CDR3 is CASSYRLRDSSETQYF. DNA of the CDR3: TGCGCCAGCAGCTACAGACTACGGGACAGCTCGGAGACCCAGTACTTC. This sequence joins TRBV5-1 and TRBJ2-5, with 7 bases fitting TRBD1. The V gene end was trimmed by 3 bases and the J gene end by 5 bases; junction bases not matched to a gene: 13. Germline V lookup: CDR1 SGHRS, CDR2 YFSETQ. The CDR3 consists of 16 residues.

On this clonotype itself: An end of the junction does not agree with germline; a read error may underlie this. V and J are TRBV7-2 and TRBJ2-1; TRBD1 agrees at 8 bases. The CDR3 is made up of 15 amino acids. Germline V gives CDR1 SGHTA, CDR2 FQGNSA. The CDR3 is CASSFGQGKLPSPSF. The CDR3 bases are TGTGCCAGCAGCTTTGGACAGGGAAAGCTGCCTTCCCCTTCCTTC.

Here the CDR3 reads CASSQTANYGYTF. The CDR3 DNA reads as TGCGCCAGCAGCCAAACGGCAAACTATGGCTACACCTTC. This chain connects TRBV4-3 to TRBJ1-2, with D unresolved. Germline V gene sequence: CDR1 LGHNA, CDR2 YSLEER. This CDR3 has 13 residues. V shed 2 bases and J shed 2 bases, with 6 bases lying between them.